The source of this TCR beta chain is a study of cytomegalovirus exposure and HLA in healthy donors. Study-level information: Caucasian-associated ancestry cluster membership applied to about 83% of several hundred genotyped donors. Study-wide results and caveats: CMV antigen specificity was confirmed in vitro for three CMV-associated chains. Later analysis associated a missense DCLRE1C variant with TCR beta V- and J-gene trimming. Around 160 TCR beta chains were listed as cytomegalovirus-associated.

PCR amplification relied on 60 Vbeta primers (plus 13 Jbeta primers). Only in-frame clones appear in the TCRdb table, and some are missing; sequencing was by immunoSEQ multiplex PCR. This sample has 200,000 to 250,000 clones, with more than 65% found just once. The CDR3 is 17 residues long. Germline V lookup: CDR1 ENHRY, CDR2 SYGVKD. Unmatched junction bases numbered 12, after V lost 5 bases and J lost 4 bases. Turning to this clone: Its antigen is not identified.

Material: PBMCs. The TCR comes from a young woman in good health and CMV-seronegative. This chain connects TRBV10-3 to TRBJ2-2; 8 positions agree with TRBD2. The CDR3 coding sequence is TGTGCCATCAGTTCCCTCGGACTAGCTGGAGGCACCGGGGAGCTGTTTTTT. This encodes CAISSLGLAGGTGELFF.